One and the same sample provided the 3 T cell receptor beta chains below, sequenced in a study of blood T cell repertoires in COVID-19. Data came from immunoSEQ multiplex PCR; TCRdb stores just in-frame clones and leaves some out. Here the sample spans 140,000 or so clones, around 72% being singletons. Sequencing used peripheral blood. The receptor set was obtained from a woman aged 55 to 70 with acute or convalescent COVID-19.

As DNA, the CDR3 is TGTGCCAGCAGTTCCGGGACTAGCGGGAGAAGAAGAGACCTCTACGAGCAGTACTTC. The encoded protein is CASSSGTSGRRRDLYEQYF. The chain joins TRBV27 to TRBJ2-7, with TRBD2 identical over 14 bases. Losses at the gene ends were 4 bases for V and 3 bases for J; bases not matched to a gene: 14. The CDR3 sequence is 19 residues long. The germline CDR1 and CDR2 sequences are MNHEY and SMNVEV (reference sequence).

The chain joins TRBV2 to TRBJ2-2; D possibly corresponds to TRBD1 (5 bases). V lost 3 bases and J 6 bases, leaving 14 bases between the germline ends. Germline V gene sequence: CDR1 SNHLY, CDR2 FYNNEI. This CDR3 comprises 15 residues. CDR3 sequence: CASSDRDLGAGELFF. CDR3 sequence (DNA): TGTGCCAGCAGTGACAGGGATTTAGGTGCCGGGGAGCTGTTTTTT.

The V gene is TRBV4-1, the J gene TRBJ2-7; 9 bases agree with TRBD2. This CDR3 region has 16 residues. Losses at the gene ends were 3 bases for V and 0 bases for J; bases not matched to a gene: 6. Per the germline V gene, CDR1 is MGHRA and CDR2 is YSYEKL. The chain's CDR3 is CASSQDVSGSSYEQYF. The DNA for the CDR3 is TGCGCCAGCAGCCAGGATGTTAGCGGGAGCTCCTACGAGCAGTACTTC.